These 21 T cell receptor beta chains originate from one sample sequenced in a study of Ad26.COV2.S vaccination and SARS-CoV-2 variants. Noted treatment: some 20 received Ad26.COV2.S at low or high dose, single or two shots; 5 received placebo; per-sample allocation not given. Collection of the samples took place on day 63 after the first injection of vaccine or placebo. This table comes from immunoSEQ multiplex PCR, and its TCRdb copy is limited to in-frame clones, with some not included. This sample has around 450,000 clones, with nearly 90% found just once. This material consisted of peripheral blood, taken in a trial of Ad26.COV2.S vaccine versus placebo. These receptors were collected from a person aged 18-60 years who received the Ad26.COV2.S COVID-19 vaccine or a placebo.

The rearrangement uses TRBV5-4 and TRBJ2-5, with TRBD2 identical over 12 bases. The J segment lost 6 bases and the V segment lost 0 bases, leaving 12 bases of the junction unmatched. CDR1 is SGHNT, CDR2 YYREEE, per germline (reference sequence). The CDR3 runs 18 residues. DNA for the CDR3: TGTGCCAGCAGCTTGGAGGTCCTAGCGGGAGGGCCTGTCCAGACCCAGTACTTC. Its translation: CASSLEVLAGGPVQTQYF.

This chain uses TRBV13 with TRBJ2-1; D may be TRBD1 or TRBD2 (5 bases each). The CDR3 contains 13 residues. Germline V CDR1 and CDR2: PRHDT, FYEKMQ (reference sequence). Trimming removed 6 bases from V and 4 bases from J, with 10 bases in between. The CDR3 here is CASRGVGYNEQFF. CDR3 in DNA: TGTGCCAGCAGGGGGGTCGGATACAATGAGCAGTTCTTC.

CDR3 nucleotide sequence: TGTGCCAGCAGTTTTGATTTGGGGACCGTCAATGGTTCACCCCTCCACTTT. Translating it yields CASSFDLGTVNGSPLHF. The chain is built from TRBV28 and TRBJ1-6; the D gene is possibly TRBD1 (5 bases). The V gene lost 3 bases and the J gene lost 9 bases, with 21 bases spanning the gap. There are 17 residues in the CDR3. The germline V gene encodes CDR1 MDHEN and CDR2 SYDVKM.

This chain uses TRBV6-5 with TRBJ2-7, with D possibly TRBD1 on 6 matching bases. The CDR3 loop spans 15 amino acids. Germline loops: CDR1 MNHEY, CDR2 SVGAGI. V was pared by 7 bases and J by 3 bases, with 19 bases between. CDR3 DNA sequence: TGTGCCAGCATCAGAGACTTTGGACAGTTCTACGAGCAGTACTTC. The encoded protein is CASIRDFGQFYEQYF.

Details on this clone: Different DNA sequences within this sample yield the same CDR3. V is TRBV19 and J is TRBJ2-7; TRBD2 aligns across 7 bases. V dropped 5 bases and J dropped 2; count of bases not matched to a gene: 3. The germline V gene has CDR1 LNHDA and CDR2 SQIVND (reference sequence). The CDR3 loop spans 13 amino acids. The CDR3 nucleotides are TGTGCCAGTAGTCCGGGGGGAACCTACGAGCAGTACTTC. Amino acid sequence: CASSPGGTYEQYF.

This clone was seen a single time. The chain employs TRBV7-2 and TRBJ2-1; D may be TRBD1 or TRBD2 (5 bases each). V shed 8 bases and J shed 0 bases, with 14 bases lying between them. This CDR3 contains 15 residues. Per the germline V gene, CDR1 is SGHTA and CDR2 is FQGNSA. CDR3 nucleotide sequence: TGTGCCAGCGCTGGGACGTCGCTCTCCTACAATGAGCAGTTCTTC. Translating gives CASAGTSLSYNEQFF.

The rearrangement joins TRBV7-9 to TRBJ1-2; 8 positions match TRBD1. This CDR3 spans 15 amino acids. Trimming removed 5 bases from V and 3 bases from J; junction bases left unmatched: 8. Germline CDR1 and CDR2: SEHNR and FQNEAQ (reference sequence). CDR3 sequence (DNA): TGTGCCAGCAGCCCAAAGGACAGGGTTTACTATGGCTACACCTTC. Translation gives CASSPKDRVYYGYTF.

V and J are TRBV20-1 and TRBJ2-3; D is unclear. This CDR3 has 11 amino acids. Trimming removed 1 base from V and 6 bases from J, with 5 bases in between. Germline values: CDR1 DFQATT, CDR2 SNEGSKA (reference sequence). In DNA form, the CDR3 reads TGCAGTGCTAGAGCCCCCGATACGCAGTATTTT. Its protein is CSARAPDTQYF.

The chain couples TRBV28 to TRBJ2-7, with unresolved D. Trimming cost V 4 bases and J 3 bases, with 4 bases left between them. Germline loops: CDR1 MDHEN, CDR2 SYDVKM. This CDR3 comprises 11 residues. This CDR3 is CASSYLYEQYF. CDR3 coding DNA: TGTGCCAGCAGTTATCTCTACGAGCAGTACTTC.

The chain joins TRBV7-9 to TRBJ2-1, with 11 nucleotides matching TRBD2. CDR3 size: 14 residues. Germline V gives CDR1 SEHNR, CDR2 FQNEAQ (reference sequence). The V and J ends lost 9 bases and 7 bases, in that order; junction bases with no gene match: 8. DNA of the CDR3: TGTGCCAGTACCACTAGCGGGAGAGGGAATGAGCAGTTCTTC. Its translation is CASTTSGRGNEQFF. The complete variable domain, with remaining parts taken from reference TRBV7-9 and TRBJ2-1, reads DTGVSQNPRHKITKRGQNVTFRCDPISEHNRLYWYRQTLGQGPEFLTYFQNEAQLEKSRLLSDRFSAERPKGSFSTLEIQRTEQGDSAMYLCASTTSGRGNEQFFGPGTRLTVL.

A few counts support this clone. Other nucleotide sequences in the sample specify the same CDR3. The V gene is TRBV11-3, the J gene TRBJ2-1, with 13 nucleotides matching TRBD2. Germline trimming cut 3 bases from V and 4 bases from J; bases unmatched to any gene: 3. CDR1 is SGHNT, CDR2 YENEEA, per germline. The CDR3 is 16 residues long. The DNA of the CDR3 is TGTGCCAGCAGCTTGGGGACTAGCGGGGCGTACAATGAGCAGTTCTTC. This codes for CASSLGTSGAYNEQFF.

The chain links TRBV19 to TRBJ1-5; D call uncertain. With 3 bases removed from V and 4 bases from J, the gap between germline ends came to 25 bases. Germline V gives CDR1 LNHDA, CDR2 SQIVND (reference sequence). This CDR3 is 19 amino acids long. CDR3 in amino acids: CASSINLIPFLFSNQPQHF. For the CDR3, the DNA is TGTGCCAGTAGTATTAATCTAATTCCCTTCCTTTTTTCTAATCAGCCCCAGCATTTT.

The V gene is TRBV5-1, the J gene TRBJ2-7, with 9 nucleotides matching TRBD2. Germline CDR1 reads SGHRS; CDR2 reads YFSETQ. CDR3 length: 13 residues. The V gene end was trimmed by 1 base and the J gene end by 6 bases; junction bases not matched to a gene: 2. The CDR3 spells CASSLILAGEQYF. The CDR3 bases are TGCGCCAGCAGCTTGATACTAGCGGGCGAGCAGTACTTC.

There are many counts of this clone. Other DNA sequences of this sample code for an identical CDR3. CDR3: CAWSRKETQYF. In DNA, the CDR3 is TGTGCCTGGAGTAGGAAAGAGACCCAGTACTTC. This rearrangement joins TRBV30 to TRBJ2-5, with unresolved D. This CDR3 contains 11 residues. The germline V gene encodes CDR1 GTSNPN and CDR2 SVGIG (reference sequence). Trimming pared 2 bases from V and 3 bases from J, leaving 4 bases between.

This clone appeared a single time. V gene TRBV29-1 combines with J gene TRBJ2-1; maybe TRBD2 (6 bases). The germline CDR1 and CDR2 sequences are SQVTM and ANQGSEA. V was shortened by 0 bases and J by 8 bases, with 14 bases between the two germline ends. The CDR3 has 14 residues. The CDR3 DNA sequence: TGCAGCGTTGAAGATCAACTAGCATGGGATGAGCAGTTCTTC. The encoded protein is CSVEDQLAWDEQFF.

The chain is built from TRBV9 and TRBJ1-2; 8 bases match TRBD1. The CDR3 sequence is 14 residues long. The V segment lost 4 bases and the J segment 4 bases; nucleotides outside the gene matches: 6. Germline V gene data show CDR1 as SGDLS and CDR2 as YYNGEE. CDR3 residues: CASSPDDRGYGYTF. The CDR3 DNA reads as TGTGCCAGCAGCCCGGACGACAGGGGCTATGGCTACACCTTC.

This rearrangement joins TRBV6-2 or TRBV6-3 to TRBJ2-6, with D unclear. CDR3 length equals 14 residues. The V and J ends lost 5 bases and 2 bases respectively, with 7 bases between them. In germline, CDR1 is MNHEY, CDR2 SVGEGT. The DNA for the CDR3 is TGTGCCAGCAGTCATATCCCTGGGGCCAACGTCCTGACTTTC. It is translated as CASSHIPGANVLTF.

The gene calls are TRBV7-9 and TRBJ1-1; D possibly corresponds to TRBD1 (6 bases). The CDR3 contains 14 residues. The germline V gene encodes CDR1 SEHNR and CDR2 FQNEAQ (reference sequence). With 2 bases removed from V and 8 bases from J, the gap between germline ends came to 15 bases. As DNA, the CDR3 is TGTGCCAGCAGCTTAACGGCAGGGGCCCGGGAAGCTTTCTTT. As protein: CASSLTAGAREAFF.

In DNA form, the CDR3 reads TGTGCCAGCAGTTTCCAGGGTCACTATGGCTACACCTTC. Amino acids: CASSFQGHYGYTF. The V call is TRBV28, the J call TRBJ1-2; a weak D match, TRBD1 (5 bases). V dropped 3 bases and J dropped 3 bases, with 8 bases sitting between them. The CDR3 length is 13 residues. Germline CDR1 and CDR2: MDHEN and SYDVKM.

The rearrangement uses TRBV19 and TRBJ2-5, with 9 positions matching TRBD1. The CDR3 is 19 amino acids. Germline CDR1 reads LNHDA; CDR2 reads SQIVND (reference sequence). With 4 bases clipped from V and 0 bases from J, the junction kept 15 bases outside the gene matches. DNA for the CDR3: TGTGCCAGTAGTACACGGCCTTACCGGGACAGGGCCAACCAAGAGACCCAGTACTTC. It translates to CASSTRPYRDRANQETQYF.

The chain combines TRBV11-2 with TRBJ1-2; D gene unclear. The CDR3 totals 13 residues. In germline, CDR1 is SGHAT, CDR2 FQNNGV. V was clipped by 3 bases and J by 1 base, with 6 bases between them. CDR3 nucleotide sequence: TGTGCCAGCAGCTTCTCAAGTAACTATGGCTACACCTTC. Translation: CASSFSSNYGYTF.